The 8 T cell receptor delta chains below all came from one sample that was sequenced in a study of Vδ1+ human thymocytes. Study-wide results and limits: Thymic TRG and TRD repertoires appeared highly polyclonal.

Antigens for these TCRs are unknown. The template was reverse-transcribed extracted RNA. Multiplex PCR used pooled V-gene forward primers and a constant-region reverse primer to amplify CDR3s. TCRdb re-analyzed the multiplex PCR reads via CATT. Counted here are about 75,000 delta-chain clones, around 35% occurring once; the ten biggest clones make up roughly 0.25%. The material sequenced was Vdelta1+ gamma-delta thymocytes from the thymus. The subset was: FACS-sorted CD3+ TCRalphabeta- TCRVdelta1+ TCRVdelta2- thymocytes. The source is a boy in the first two years of life who had congenital heart surgery.

This clone showed up many times. The chain is built from TRDV2 and TRDJ3; 9 bases line up with TRDD3. The germline gives CDR1 GEAIGNYY, CDR2 EKD. The CDR3 covers 15 residues. The V segment lost 7 bases and the J segment 8 bases; nucleotides outside the gene matches: 8. This chain's CDR3 is CACLYWGTNTRQMFF. CDR3 DNA sequence: TGTGCCTGCCTCTACTGGGGGACCAACACCCGACAGATGTTTTTC.

The chain has TRDV1 and TRDJ1; TRDD3 agrees at 11 bases. Germline-derived CDR1 and CDR2 are TSWWSYY and QGS. This CDR3 is 22 amino acids long. The V gene end was trimmed by 4 bases and the J gene end by 0 bases; junction bases not matched to a gene: 22. The CDR3 nucleotides read TGTGCTCTTGGGGTCACTCCCCGGTACTGGGGGATATATGGGAGGTACACCGATAAACTCATCTTT. Translated, it gives CALGVTPRYWGIYGRYTDKLIF.

This rearrangement joins TRDV1 to TRDJ1; tentatively, D is TRDD2 (6 bases). CDR3 size: 11 residues. V lost 5 bases, J lost 9 bases, and 10 bases lay in between. CDR1 TSWWSYY and CDR2 QGS come from the germline V gene. CDR3 sequence reads: CALGSYGELIF. The CDR3 DNA sequence: TGTGCTCTTGGGTCCTACGGAGAACTCATCTTT.

This clone turned up a few times. The chain is built from TRDV1 and TRDJ1, with 9 bases lining up with TRDD3. CDR3 length: 22 amino acids. J gave up 0 bases and V 1 base, and 21 bases lay outside the gene matches. The germline V gene encodes CDR1 TSWWSYY and CDR2 QGS. CDR3 loop: CALGEPGVADWGYARNTDKLIF. The CDR3 DNA follows: TGTGCTCTTGGGGAACCTGGGGTGGCCGATTGGGGATACGCGAGGAACACCGATAAACTCATCTTT.

The rearrangement links TRDV1 to TRDJ1, with 12 bases fitting TRDD3. This CDR3 is built from 17 residues. Looked up from germline, CDR1 is TSWWSYY and CDR2 is QGS. J was trimmed by 6 bases and V by 5 bases; bases with no gene match: 13. CDR3 in amino acids: CALGIICTGGYSYKLIF. CDR3 DNA: TGTGCTCTTGGGATAATATGTACTGGGGGATACAGTTATAAACTCATCTTT.

The V and J genes are TRDV1 and TRDJ2; possible D gene TRDD2, 7 bases. Per germline, CDR1 TSWWSYY and CDR2 QGS. The ends were cut back, 4 bases at V and 4 bases at J, with 31 bases in the middle. The length of the CDR3 is 21 residues. The CDR3 is CALGAKGDSYDLNTSTAQLFF. The CDR3 DNA is TGTGCTCTTGGGGCAAAAGGGGATTCCTACGACTTAAACACTTCGACAGCACAACTCTTCTTT.

This clone occurred a few times. The chain employs TRDV1 and TRDJ1, with 12 bases lining up with TRDD3. CDR1 and CDR2 from the germline V gene are TSWWSYY and QGS. The CDR3 consists of 16 residues. The V segment lost 6 bases and the J segment 1 base; nucleotides outside the gene matches: 6. CDR3 sequence: CALGEYWGILTDKLIF. Here the CDR3 DNA reads TGTGCTCTTGGAGAGTACTGGGGGATACTCACCGATAAACTCATCTTT.

The chain carries TRDV1 and TRDJ1; 7 bases match TRDD2. Trimming took 2 bases from V and 0 from J; bases not matched to a gene: 36. Germline V lookup: CDR1 TSWWSYY, CDR2 QGS. The length of the CDR3 is 26 residues. CDR3 sequence reads: CALGEGEALPMALRGALSPYTDKLIF. The CDR3 bases are TGTGCTCTTGGGGAAGGAGAGGCGCTTCCTATGGCCCTTAGGGGGGCCCTCAGCCCGTACACCGATAAACTCATCTTT.